The clone carrying this TCR beta chain was seen many times. Antigen unknown. By quantitative 5'-RACE with molecular barcodes, the TCR beta libraries were made. TCRdb redid the calling of the 5' RACE reads with MiXCR, one entry per CDR3 protein. The profile covers over 200,000 distinct CDR3 sequences, with about 10% appearing a single time and roughly a fifth taken by the ten largest. The data derive from a study of CD8 T cells in ankylosing spondylitis. Findings and caveats of the study: Typical of ankylosing spondylitis blood, it appeared, was a TCR beta motif of 7 or 8 highly homologous variants. CD8+ disease-linked clones were present at relatively low frequencies in blood. Past studies reported some motif variants in reactive arthritis synovial fluid and blood.

Trimming removed 3 bases from V and 2 bases from J, with 18 bases in between. Per the germline V gene, CDR1 is DFQATT and CDR2 is SNEGSKA (reference sequence). The CDR3 runs to 16 residues. Material: blood, either unsorted or a sorted T cell fraction (not recorded which). This sequence was found in a male donor with ankylosing spondylitis or in good health (not recorded which). The gene calls are TRBV20-1 and TRBJ2-3, with D perhaps assigned TRBD1 or TRBD2 (5 bases each). CDR3 protein: CSARDRDPWPTDTQYF. The DNA of the CDR3 is TGCAGTGCTAGGGACCGGGACCCATGGCCCACAGATACGCAGTATTTT.